The T cell receptor (beta chain) described here comes from a study of blood T cell repertoires in COVID-19. Study in general: There were acute and convalescent COVID-19 samples, and they came from the United States, Italy and Spain. PBMCs, B-cell-depleted T cells, or T cells were the source of the cDNA or gDNA that made up the material.

Enrolment of Seattle patients took place during active infection, and they were followed longitudinally. Sequencing was performed with immunoSEQ multiplex PCR; in TCRdb, only in-frame clones are kept and a portion is missing. The sample lists around 360,000 clones; 80% to 90% were seen once. CDR1 SGDLS and CDR2 YYNGEE come from the germline V gene. Trimming removed 4 bases at V and 0 bases at J, with 20 bases between. The CDR3 is 18 amino acids. The sample was peripheral blood. The J gene is TRBJ2-1, the V gene TRBV9, with D perhaps TRBD1 (6 bases). The receptor comes from a woman aged 30 to 39 with COVID-19, enrolled during active disease. The CDR3 coding sequence is TGTGCCAGCAGCTCCGGCCGGGACACCCTTTACTCCTACAATGAGCAGTTCTTC. This encodes CASSSGRDTLYSYNEQFF.